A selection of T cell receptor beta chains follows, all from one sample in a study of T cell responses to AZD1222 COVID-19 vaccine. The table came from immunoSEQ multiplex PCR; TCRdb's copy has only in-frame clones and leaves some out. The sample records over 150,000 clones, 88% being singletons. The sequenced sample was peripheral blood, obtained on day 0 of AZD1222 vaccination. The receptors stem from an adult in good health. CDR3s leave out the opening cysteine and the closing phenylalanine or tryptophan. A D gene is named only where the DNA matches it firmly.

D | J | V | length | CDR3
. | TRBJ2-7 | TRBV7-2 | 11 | ASSLLPGGEQY
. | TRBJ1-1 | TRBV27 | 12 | ASSVNRAYTEAF
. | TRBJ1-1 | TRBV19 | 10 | ASRLGGAEAF
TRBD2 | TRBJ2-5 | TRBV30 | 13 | AWTLADLYQETQY
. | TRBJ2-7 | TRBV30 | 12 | AWSDTGGGYEQY
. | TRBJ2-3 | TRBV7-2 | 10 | ASSDSTDTQY
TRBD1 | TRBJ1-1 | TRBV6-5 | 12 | ASSYSVRQGRAF
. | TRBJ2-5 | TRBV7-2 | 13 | ASSLGLPSQETQY
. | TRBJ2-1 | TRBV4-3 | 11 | ASSLRTLDEQF
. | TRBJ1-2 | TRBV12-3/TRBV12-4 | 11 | ASSLVFPYGYT
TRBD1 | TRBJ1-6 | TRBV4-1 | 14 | ASSQVRTGTNSPLH